This T cell receptor (beta chain) stems from a study of pediatric ulcerative colitis. The CDR3 is 18 amino acids. The ends lost 6 bases at V and 4 bases at J; junction bases unmatched: 19. CDR1 is SGDLS and CDR2 is YYNGEE in the germline V gene. Study conclusions and caveats: Substantially fewer templates came from a couple of patients' blood samples. Ulcerative colitis patients shared more blood-rectal clones than controls.

With regard to this clone: Its antigen is currently unknown.

Sequencing was at survey level. Produced via immunoSEQ multiplex PCR; TCRdb's table is partial and in-frame only. The profile shows tens of thousands of clones, around four fifths of them singletons. One to two pinch biopsies were taken from the rectum during colonoscopy. The source material was gut tissue. This clonotype was obtained from a boy younger than 18 with moderate ulcerative colitis. V gene TRBV9 combines with J gene TRBJ1-5, with 7 bases identical to TRBD1. CDR3 nucleotide sequence: TGTGCCAGCAACCGACAGGGCGTATCAATGGGAGGAAATCAGCCCCAGCATTTT. Protein: CASNRQGVSMGGNQPQHF.